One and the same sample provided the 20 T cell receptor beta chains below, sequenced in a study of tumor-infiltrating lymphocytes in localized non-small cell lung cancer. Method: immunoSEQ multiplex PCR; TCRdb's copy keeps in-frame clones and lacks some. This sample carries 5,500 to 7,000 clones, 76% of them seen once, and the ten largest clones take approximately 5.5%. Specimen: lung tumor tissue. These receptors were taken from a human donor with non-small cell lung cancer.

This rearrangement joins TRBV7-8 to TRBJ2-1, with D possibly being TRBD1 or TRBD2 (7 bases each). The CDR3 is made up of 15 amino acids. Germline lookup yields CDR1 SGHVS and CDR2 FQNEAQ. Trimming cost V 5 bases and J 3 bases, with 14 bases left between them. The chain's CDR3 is CASSPIRGGYNEQFF. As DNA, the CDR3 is TGTGCCAGCAGCCCCATCAGGGGGGGCTACAATGAGCAGTTCTTC.

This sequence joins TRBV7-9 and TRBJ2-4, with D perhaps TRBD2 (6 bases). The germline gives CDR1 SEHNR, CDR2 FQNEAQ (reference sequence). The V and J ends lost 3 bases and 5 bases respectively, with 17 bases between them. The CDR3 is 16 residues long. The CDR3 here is CASSFSGADSENIQYF. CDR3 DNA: TGTGCCAGCAGCTTCTCGGGAGCCGATAGCGAAAACATTCAGTACTTC.

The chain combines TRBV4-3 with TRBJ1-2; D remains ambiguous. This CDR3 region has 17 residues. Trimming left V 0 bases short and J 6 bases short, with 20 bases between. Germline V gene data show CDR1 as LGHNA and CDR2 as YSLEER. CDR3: CASSQELLLSVAHGYTF. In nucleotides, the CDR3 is TGCGCCAGCAGCCAAGAGCTCCTCTTGTCCGTCGCGCATGGCTACACCTTC.

This CDR3 is CASIHDRANTGELFF. CDR3 DNA sequence: TGTGCCAGCATTCACGACAGGGCGAACACCGGGGAGCTGTTTTTT. The chain is built from TRBV7-2 and TRBJ2-2, with TRBD1 matching 7 bases. Germline assignment: CDR1 SGHTA and CDR2 FQGNSA. This CDR3 region has 15 residues. J was trimmed by 0 bases and V by 7 bases; bases with no gene match: 5.

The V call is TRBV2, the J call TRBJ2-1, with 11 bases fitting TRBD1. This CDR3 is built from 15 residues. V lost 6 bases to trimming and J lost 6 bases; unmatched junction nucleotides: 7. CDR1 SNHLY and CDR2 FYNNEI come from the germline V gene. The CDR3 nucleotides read TGTGCCAGCAGATGGGGACAGGGGGTAATCAATGAGCAGTTCTTC. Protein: CASRWGQGVINEQFF.

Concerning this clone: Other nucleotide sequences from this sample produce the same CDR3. For the CDR3, the DNA is TGTGCCAGCAGCTTAGCGGCTGGTGGGGCCGGGGAGCTGTTTTTT. Translating it yields CASSLAAGGAGELFF. The chain combines TRBV7-6 with TRBJ2-2; D not certain. Looked up from germline, CDR1 is SGHVS and CDR2 is FNYEAQ. CDR3 length: 15 amino acids. V dropped 0 bases and J dropped 6 bases, with 11 bases sitting between them. The full variable domain, its missing parts supplied by reference TRBV7-6 and TRBJ2-2, is GAGVSQSPRYKVTKRGQDVALRCDPISGHVSLYWYRQALGQGPEFLTYFNYEAQQDKSGLPNDRFSAERPEGSISTLTIQRTEQRDSAMYRCASSLAAGGAGELFFGEGSRLTVL.

Here the CDR3 DNA reads TGTGCCAGCAGTTTGCTCCAGAATAACTATGGCTACACCTTC. This encodes CASSLLQNNYGYTF. The chain has TRBV28 and TRBJ1-2; no clear D gene. CDR3 length equals 14 residues. Per germline, CDR1 MDHEN and CDR2 SYDVKM. Between the trimmed V and J ends, which lost 3 bases and 1 base, there was a span of 9 bases.

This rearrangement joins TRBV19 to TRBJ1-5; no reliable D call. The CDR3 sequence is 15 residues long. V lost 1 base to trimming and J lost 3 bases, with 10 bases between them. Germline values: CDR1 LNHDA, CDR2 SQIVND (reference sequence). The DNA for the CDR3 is TGTGCCAGTAGTATAGTGGGCACCTTCAATCAGCCCCAGCATTTT. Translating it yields CASSIVGTFNQPQHF.

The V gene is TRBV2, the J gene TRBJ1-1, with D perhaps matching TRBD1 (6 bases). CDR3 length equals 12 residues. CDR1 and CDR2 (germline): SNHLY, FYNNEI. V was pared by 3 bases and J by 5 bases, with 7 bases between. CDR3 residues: CASSDDRTEAFF. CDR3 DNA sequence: TGTGCCAGCAGTGACGACAGGACTGAAGCTTTCTTT.

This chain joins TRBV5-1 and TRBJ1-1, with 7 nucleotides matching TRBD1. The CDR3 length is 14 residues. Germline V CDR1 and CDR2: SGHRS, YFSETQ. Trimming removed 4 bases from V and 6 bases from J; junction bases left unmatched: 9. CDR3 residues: CASSDLRGSAEAFF. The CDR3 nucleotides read TGCGCCAGCAGCGACCTCAGGGGGTCCGCTGAAGCTTTCTTT.

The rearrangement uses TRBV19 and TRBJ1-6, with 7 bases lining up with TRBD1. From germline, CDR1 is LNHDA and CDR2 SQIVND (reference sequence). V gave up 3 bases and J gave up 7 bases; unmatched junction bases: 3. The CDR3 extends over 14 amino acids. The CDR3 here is CASSIRDRNSPLHF. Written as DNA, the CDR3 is TGTGCCAGTAGTATCCGGGACAGAAATTCACCCCTCCACTTT. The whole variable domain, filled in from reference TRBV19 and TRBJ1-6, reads DGGITQSPKYLFRKEGQNVTLSCEQNLNHDAMYWYRQDPGQGLRLIYYSQIVNDFQKGDIAEGYSVSREKKESFPLTVTSAQKNPTAFYLCASSIRDRNSPLHFGNGTRLTVT.

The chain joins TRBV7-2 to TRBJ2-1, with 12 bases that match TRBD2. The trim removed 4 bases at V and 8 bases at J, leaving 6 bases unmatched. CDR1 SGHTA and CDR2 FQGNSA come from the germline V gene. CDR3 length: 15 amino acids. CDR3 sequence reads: CASSSTSGSKDEQFF. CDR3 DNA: TGTGCCAGCAGCTCGACTAGCGGGAGTAAAGATGAGCAGTTCTTC.

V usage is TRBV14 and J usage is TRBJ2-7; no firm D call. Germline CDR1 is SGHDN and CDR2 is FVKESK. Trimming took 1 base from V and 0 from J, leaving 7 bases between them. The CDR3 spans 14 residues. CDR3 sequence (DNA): TGTGCCAGCAGCCAAGTCATGTCCTCCTACGAGCAGTACTTC. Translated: CASSQVMSSYEQYF.

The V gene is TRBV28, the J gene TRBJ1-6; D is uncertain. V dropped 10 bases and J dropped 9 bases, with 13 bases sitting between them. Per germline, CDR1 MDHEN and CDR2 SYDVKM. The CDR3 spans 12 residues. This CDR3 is CATSREGSPLHF. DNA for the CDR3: TGTGCCACCAGCCGGGAAGGTTCACCCCTCCACTTT.

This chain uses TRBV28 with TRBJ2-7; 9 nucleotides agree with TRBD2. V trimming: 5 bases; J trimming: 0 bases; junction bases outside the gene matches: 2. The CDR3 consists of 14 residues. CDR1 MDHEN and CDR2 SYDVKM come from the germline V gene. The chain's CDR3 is CASSSGGSSYEQYF. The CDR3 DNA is TGTGCCAGCAGTAGCGGGGGGAGCTCCTACGAGCAGTACTTC.

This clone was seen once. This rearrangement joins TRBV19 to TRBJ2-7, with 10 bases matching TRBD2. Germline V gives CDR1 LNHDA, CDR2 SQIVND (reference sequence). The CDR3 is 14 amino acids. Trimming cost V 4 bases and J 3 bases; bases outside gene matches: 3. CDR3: CASSRGLAIYEQYF. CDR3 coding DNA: TGTGCCAGTAGTAGGGGACTAGCGATCTACGAGCAGTACTTC.

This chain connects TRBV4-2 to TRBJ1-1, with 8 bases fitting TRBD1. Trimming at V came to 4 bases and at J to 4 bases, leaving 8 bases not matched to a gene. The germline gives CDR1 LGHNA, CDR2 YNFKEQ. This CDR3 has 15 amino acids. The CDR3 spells CASSLQGALVTEAFF. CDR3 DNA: TGTGCCAGCAGCCTGCAGGGGGCGTTGGTCACTGAAGCTTTCTTT.

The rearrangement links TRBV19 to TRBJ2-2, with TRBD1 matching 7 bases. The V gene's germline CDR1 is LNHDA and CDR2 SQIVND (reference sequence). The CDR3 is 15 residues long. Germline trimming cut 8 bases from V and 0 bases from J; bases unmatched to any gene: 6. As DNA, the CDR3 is TGTGCCAGTCACTGGACAGGTCCGAACACCGGGGAGCTGTTTTTT. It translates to CASHWTGPNTGELFF.

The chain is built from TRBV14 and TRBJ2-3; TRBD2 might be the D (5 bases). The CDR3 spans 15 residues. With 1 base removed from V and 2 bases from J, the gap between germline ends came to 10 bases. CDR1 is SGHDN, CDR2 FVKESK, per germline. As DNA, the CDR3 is TGTGCCAGCAGCCAAGGCGCGGGCCTCACAGATACGCAGTATTTT. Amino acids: CASSQGAGLTDTQYF.

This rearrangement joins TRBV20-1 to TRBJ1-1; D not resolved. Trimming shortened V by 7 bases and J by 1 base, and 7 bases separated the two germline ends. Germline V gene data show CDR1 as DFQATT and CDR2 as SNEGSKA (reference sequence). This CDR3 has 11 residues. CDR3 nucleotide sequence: TGCAGTGTTTTTCAGAACACTGAAGCTTTCTTT. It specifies CSVFQNTEAFF.